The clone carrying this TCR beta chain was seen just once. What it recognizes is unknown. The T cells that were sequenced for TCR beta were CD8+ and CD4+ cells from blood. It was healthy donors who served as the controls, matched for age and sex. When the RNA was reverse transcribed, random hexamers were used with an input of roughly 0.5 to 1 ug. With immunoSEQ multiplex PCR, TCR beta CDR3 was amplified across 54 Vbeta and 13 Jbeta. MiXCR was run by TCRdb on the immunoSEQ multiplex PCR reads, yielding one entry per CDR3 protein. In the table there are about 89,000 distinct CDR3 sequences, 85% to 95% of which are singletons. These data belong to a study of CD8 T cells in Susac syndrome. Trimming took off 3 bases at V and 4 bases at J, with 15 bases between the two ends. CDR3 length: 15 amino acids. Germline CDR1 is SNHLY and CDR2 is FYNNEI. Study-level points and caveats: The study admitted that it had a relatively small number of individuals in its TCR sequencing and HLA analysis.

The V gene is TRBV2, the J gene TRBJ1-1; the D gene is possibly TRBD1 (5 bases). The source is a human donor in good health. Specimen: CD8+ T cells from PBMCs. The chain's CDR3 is CASSDSSQGSTEAFF. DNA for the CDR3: TGTGCCAGCAGTGATTCAAGCCAGGGATCCACTGAAGCTTTCTTT.